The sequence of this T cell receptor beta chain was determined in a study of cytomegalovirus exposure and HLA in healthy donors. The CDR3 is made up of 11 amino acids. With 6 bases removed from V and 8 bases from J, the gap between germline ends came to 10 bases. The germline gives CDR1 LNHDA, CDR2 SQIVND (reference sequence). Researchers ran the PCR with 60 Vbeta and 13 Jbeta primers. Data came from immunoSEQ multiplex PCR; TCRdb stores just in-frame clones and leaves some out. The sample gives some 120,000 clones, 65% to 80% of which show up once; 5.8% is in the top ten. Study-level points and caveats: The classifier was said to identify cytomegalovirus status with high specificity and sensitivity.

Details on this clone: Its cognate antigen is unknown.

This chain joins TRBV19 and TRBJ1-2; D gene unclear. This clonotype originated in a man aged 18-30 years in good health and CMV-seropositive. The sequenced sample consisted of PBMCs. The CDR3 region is CASREVEGYTF. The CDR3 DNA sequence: TGTGCCAGTAGAGAGGTGGAAGGCTACACCTTC.